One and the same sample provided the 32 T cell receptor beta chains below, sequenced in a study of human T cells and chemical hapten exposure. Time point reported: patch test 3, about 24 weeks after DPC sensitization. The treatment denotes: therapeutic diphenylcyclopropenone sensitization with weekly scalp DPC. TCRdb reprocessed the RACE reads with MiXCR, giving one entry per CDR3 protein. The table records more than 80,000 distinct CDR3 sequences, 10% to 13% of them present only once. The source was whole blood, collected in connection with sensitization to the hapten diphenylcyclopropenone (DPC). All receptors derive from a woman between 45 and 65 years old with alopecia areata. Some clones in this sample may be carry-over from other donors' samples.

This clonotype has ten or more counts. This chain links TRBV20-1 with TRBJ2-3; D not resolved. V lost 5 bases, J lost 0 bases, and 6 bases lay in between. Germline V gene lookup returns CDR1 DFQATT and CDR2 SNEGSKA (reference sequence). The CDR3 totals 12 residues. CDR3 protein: CSAADSTDTQYF. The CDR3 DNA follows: TGCAGTGCTGCCGACAGCACAGATACGCAGTATTTT.

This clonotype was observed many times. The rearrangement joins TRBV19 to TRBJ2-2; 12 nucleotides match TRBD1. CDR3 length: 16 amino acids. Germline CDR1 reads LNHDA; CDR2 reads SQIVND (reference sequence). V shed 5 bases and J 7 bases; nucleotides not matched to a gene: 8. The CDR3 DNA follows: TGTGCCAGTAGTGTCCGGGACAGGGGGCCTGGCGGGGAGCTGTTTTTT. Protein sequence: CASSVRDRGPGGELFF.

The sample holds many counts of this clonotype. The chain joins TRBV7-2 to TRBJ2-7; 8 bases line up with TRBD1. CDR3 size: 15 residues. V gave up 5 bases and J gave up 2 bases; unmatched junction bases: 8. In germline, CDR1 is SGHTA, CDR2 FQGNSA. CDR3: CASSPRDRPPYEQYF. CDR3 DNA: TGTGCCAGCAGCCCTCGGGACAGGCCGCCCTACGAGCAGTACTTC. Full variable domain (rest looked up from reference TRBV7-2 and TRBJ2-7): GAGVSQSPSNKVTEKGKDVELRCDPISGHTALYWYRQSLGQGLEFLIYFQGNSAPDKSGLPSDRFSAERTGGSVSTLTIQRTQQEDSAVYLCASSPRDRPPYEQYFGPGTRLTVT.

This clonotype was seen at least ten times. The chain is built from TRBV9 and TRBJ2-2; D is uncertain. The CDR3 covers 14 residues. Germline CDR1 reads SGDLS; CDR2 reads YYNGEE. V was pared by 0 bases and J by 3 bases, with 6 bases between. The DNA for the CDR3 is TGTGCCAGCAGCGTAGACAGTTACACCGGGGAGCTGTTTTTT. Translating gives CASSVDSYTGELFF.

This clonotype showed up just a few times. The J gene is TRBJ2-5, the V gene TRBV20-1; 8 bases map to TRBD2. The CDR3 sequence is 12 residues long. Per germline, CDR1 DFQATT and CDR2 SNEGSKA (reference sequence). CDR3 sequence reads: CSGSGRWETQYF. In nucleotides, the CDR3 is TGCAGCGGGAGCGGGAGATGGGAGACCCAGTACTTC.

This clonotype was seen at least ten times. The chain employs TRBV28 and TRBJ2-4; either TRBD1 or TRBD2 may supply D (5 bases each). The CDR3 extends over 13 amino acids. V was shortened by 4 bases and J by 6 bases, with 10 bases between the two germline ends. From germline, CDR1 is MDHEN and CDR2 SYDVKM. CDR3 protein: CASSWGPVNIQYF. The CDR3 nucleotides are TGTGCCAGCAGTTGGGGACCCGTAAACATTCAGTACTTC.

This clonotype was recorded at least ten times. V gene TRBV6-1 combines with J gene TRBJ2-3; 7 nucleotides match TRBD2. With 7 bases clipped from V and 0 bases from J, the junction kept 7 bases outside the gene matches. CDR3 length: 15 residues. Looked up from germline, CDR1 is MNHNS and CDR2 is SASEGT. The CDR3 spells CASTPLSGSTDTQYF. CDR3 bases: TGTGCCAGCACGCCCCTTAGCGGGAGCACAGATACGCAGTATTTT.

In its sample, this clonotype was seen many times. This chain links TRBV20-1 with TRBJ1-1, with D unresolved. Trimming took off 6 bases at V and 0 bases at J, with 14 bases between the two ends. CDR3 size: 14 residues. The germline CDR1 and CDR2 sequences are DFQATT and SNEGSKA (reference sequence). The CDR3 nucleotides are TGCAGTGCCTCCCGACTGAGAATGAACACTGAAGCTTTCTTT. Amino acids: CSASRLRMNTEAFF.

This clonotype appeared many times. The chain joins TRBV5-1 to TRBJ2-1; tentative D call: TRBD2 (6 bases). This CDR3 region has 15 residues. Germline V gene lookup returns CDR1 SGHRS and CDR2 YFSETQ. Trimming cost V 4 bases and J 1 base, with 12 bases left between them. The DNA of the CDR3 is TGCGCCAGCAGCCCGCGGGGCGCGTCCTACAATGAGCAGTTCTTC. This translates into CASSPRGASYNEQFF. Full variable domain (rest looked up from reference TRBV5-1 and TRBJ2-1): KAGVTQTPRYLIKTRGQQVTLSCSPISGHRSVSWYQQTPGQGLQFLFEYFSETQRNKGNFPGRFSGRQFSNSRSEMNVSTLELGDSALYLCASSPRGASYNEQFFGPGTRLTVL.

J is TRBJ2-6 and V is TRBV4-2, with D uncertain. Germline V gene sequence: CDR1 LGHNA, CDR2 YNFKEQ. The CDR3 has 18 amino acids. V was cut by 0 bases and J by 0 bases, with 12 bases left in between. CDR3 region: CASSQDQRLSSGANVLTF. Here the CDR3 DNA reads TGTGCCAGCAGCCAAGATCAACGTCTTTCCTCTGGGGCCAACGTCCTGACTTTC.

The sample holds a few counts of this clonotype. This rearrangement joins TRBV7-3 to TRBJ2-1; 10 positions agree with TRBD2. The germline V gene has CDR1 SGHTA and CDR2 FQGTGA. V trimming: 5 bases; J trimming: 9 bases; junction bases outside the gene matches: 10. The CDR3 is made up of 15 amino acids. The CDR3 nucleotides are TGTGCCAGCAGCCCCACCCCCCTAGCGGGAGCTGAGCAGTTCTTC. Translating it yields CASSPTPLAGAEQFF. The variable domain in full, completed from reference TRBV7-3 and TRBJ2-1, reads GAGVSQTPSNKVTEKGKYVELRCDPISGHTALYWYRQSLGQGPEFLIYFQGTGAADDSGLPNDRFFAVRPEGSVSTLKIQRTERGDSAVYLCASSPTPLAGAEQFFGPGTRLTVL.

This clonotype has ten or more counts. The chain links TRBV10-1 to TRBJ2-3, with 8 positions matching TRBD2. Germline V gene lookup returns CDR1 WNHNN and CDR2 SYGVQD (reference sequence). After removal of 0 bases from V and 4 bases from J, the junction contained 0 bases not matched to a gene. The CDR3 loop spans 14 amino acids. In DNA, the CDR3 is TGCGCCAGCAGTGAGTCGCGGGGGGCAGATACGCAGTATTTT. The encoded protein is CASSESRGADTQYF.

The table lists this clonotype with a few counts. This CDR3 is CASSQTGTGAHEQYF. CDR3 nucleotide sequence: TGTGCCAGCAGTCAAACCGGGACAGGGGCCCACGAGCAGTACTTC. V gene TRBV28 combines with J gene TRBJ2-7, with TRBD1 identical over 10 bases. This CDR3 is built from 15 residues. After removal of 5 bases from V and 5 bases from J, the junction contained 9 bases not matched to a gene. CDR1 is MDHEN and CDR2 is SYDVKM in the germline V gene.

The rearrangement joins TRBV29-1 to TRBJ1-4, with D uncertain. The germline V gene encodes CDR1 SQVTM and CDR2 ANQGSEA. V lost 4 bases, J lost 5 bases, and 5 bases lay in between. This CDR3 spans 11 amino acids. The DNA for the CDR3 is TGCAGCGTTGTCAGGAATGAAAAACTGTTTTTT. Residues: CSVVRNEKLFF. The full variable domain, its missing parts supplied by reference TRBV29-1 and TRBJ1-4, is SAVISQKPSRDICQRGTSLTIQCQVDSQVTMMFWYRQQPGQSLTLIATANQGSEATYESGFVIDKFPISRPNLTFSTLTVSNMSPEDSSIYLCSVVRNEKLFFGSGTQLSVL.

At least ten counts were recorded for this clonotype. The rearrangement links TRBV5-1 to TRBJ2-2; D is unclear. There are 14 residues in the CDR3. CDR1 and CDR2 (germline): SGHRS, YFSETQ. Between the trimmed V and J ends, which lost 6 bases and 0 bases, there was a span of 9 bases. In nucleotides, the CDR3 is TGCGCCAGCATGGTAGATGCGAACACCGGGGAGCTGTTTTTT. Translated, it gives CASMVDANTGELFF.

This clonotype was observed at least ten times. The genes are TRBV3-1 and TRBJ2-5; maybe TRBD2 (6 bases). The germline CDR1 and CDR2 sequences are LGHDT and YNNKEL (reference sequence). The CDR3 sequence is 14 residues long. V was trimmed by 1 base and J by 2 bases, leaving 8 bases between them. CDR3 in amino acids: CASSQARGQETQYF. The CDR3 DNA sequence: TGTGCCAGCAGCCAAGCCCGGGGGCAAGAGACCCAGTACTTC.

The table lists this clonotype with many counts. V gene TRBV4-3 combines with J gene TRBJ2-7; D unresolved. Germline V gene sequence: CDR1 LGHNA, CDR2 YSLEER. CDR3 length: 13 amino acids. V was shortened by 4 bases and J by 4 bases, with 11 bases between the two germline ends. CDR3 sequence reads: CASSLGLRYEQYF. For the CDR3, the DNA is TGCGCCAGCAGCCTCGGCCTAAGGTACGAGCAGTACTTC.

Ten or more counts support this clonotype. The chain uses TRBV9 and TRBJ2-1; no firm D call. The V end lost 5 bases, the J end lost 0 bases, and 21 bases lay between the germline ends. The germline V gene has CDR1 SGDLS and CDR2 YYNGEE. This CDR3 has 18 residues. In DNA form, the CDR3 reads TGTGCCAGCAGTGCCCCGAAGGTGGCCTTAACCTCCTACAATGAGCAGTTCTTC. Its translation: CASSAPKVALTSYNEQFF.

The CDR3 protein is CASSFTSGTSYNEQFF. Here the CDR3 DNA reads TGTGCCAGCAGCTTTACTTCCGGGACCTCCTACAATGAGCAGTTCTTC. The rearrangement uses TRBV11-2 and TRBJ2-1, with D perhaps matching TRBD1 or TRBD2 (5 bases each). The germline CDR1 and CDR2 sequences are SGHAT and FQNNGV. This CDR3 is built from 16 residues. The ends were cut back, 3 bases at V and 0 bases at J, with 12 bases in the middle.

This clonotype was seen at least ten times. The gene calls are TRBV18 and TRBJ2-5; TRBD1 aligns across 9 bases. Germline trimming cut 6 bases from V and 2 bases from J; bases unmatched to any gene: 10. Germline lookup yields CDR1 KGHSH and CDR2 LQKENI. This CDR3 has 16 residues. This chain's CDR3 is CASSPPGTGRQETQYF. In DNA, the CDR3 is TGTGCCAGCTCCCCCCCCGGGACAGGGAGACAAGAGACCCAGTACTTC.

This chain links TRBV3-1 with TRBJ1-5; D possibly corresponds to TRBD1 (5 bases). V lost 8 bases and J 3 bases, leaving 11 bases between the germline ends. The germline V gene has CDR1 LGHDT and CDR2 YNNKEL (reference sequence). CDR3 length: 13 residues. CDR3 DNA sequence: TGTGCCAGCGCCGCAGGGATCAATCAGCCCCAGCATTTT. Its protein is CASAAGINQPQHF.

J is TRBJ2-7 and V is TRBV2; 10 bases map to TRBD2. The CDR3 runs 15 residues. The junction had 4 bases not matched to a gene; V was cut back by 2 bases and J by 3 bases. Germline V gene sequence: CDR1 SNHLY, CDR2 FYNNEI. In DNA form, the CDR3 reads TGTGCCAGCAGTGAACGGTCTAGCGGGAGCTACGAGCAGTACTTC. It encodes CASSERSSGSYEQYF.

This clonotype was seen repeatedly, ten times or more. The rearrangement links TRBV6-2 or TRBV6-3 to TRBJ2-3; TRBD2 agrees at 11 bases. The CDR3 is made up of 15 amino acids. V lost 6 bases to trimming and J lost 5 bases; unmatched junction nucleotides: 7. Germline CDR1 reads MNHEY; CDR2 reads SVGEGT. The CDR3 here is CASRSSGRRGDTQYF. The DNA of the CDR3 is TGTGCCAGCAGATCTAGCGGGAGGCGGGGAGATACGCAGTATTTT.

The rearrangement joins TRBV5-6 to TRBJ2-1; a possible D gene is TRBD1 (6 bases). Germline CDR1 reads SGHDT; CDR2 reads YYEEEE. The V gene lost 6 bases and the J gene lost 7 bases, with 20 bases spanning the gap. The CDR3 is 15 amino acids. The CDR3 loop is CASTFRAGVENEQFF. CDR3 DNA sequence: TGTGCCAGCACCTTCCGGGCAGGGGTGGAGAATGAGCAGTTCTTC.

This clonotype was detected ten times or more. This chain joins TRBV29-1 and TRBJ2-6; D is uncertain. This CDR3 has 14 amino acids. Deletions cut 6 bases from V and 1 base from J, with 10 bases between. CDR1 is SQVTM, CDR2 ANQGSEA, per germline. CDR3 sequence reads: CSVPGGSGANVLTF. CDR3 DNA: TGCAGCGTCCCTGGTGGGTCTGGGGCCAACGTCCTGACTTTC.

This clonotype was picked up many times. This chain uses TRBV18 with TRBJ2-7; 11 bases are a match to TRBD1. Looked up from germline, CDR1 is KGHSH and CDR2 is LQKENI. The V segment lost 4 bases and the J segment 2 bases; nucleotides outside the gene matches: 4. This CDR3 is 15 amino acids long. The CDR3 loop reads CASSRPGQGAYEQYF. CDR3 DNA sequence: TGTGCCAGCTCACGCCCGGGACAGGGGGCCTACGAGCAGTACTTC.

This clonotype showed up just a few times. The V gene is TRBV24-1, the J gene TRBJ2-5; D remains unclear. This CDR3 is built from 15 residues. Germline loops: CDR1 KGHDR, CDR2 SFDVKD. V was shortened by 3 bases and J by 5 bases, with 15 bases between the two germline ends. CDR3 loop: CATSDPAERKETQYF. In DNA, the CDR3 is TGTGCCACCAGTGATCCGGCAGAGAGGAAGGAGACCCAGTACTTC.

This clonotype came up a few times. The CDR3 spells CASSQGTGGRYEQYF. The CDR3 DNA follows: TGTGCCAGCAGCCAGGGGACAGGGGGCAGGTACGAGCAGTACTTC. The rearrangement uses TRBV3-1 and TRBJ2-7; TRBD1 aligns across 12 bases. Germline CDR1 and CDR2: LGHDT and YNNKEL (reference sequence). The J segment lost 4 bases and the V segment lost 3 bases, leaving 4 bases of the junction unmatched. The CDR3 totals 15 residues.

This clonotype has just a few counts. The CDR3 spells CSAGAGNSFYNEQFF. The CDR3 DNA is TGCAGTGCCGGGGCCGGGAATTCTTTCTACAATGAGCAGTTCTTC. The chain joins TRBV20-1 to TRBJ2-1; D tentatively fits TRBD1 or TRBD2 (5 bases each). Trimming cost V 6 bases and J 3 bases, with 18 bases left between them. The germline V gene encodes CDR1 DFQATT and CDR2 SNEGSKA (reference sequence). The CDR3 covers 15 residues.

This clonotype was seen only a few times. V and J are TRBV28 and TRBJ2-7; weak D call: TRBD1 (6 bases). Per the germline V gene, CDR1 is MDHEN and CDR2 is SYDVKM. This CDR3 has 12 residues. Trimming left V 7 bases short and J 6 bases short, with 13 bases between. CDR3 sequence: CASTLLGGEQYF. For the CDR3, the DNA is TGTGCCAGCACCCTGTTAGGGGGCGAGCAGTACTTC.

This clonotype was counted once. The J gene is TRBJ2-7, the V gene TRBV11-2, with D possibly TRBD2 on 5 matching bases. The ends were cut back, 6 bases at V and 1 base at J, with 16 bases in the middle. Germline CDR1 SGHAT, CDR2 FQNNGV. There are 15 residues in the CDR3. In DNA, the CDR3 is TGTGCCAGCAGTTTCCTTCGCGGGCGATCCTACGAGCAGTACTTC. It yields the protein CASSFLRGRSYEQYF.

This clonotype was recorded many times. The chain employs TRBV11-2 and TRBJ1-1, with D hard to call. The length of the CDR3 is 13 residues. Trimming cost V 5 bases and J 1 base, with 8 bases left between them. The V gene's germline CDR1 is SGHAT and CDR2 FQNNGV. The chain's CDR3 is CASSRKGNTEAFF. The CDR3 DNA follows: TGTGCCAGCAGCCGAAAGGGGAACACTGAAGCTTTCTTT.